These 20 T cell receptor beta chains were all obtained from the same sample, sequenced in a study of T-cell memory formation after mild COVID-19. TCRdb redid the calling of the 5' RACE reads with MiXCR, one entry per CDR3 protein. The table shows about 560,000 distinct CDR3 sequences, with about 20% occurring only once. Sequencing was performed on PBMCs or a T cell subset sorted from them (not recorded which). Source of these receptors: an adult woman who had mild COVID-19 (a few samples of this study predate the infection). Cell type and time point are not known.

This clonotype was counted ten times or more. The J gene is TRBJ2-7, the V gene TRBV18, with 7 bases fitting TRBD1. V trimming: 8 bases; J trimming: 0 bases; junction bases outside the gene matches: 7. Looked up from germline, CDR1 is KGHSH and CDR2 is LQKENI. The CDR3 is made up of 14 amino acids. The CDR3 DNA sequence: TGTGCCAGCAGCCCACGGGACAGCTCCTACGAGCAGTACTTC. Translated, it gives CASSPRDSSYEQYF.

The genes are TRBV20-1 and TRBJ2-7; 10 bases align to TRBD2. After removal of 2 bases from V and 3 bases from J, the junction contained 25 bases not matched to a gene. The CDR3 is made up of 21 amino acids. CDR1 is DFQATT, CDR2 SNEGSKA, per germline (reference sequence). Written as DNA, the CDR3 is TGCAGTGCTAGATCCACCGGGGGGGGAGCGGGAGGGCCCTTCCGCTTCTACGAGCAGTACTTC. It encodes CSARSTGGGAGGPFRFYEQYF.

The V call is TRBV2, the J call TRBJ2-1; 8 bases are a match to TRBD1. Looked up from germline, CDR1 is SNHLY and CDR2 is FYNNEI. The J segment lost 8 bases and the V segment lost 2 bases, leaving 8 bases of the junction unmatched. The CDR3 has 15 amino acids. Written as DNA, the CDR3 is TGTGCCAGCAGTGAAAGACAGGGGAGGAAAGATGAGCAGTTCTTC. It yields the protein CASSERQGRKDEQFF. Variable domain in full (rest from reference TRBV2 and TRBJ2-1): EPEVTQTPSHQVTQMGQEVILRCVPISNHLYFYWYRQILGQKVEFLVSFYNNEISEKSEIFDDQFSVERPDGSNFTLKIRSTKLEDSAMYFCASSERQGRKDEQFFGPGTRLTVL.

This clonotype showed up just a few times. The chain combines TRBV12-3 or TRBV12-4 with TRBJ1-1; D not resolved. V shed 5 bases and J shed 1 base, with 14 bases lying between them. This CDR3 is 15 amino acids long. Written as DNA, the CDR3 is TGTGCCAGCAGTCCCCCCTTCCCCCAGAACACTGAAGCTTTCTTT. Translated, it gives CASSPPFPQNTEAFF.

The chain combines TRBV11-3 with TRBJ2-5; 10 nucleotides match TRBD2. This CDR3 comprises 16 residues. The V gene's germline CDR1 is SGHNT and CDR2 YENEEA. Trimming at V came to 3 bases and at J to 2 bases, leaving 6 bases not matched to a gene. CDR3 in DNA: TGTGCCAGCAGCTTCAGACTAGCGGGCCAGCAAGAGACCCAGTACTTC. Its protein is CASSFRLAGQQETQYF.

This clonotype appeared a few times. This chain links TRBV5-5 with TRBJ1-1; D is uncertain. This CDR3 is built from 17 residues. Deletions cut 0 bases from V and 0 bases from J, with 15 bases between. Germline-derived CDR1 and CDR2 are SGHKS and YYEKEE (reference sequence). As DNA, the CDR3 is TGTGCCAGCAGCTTGGCTGAGTGGGAAGGAATGAACACTGAAGCTTTCTTT. It is translated as CASSLAEWEGMNTEAFF.

This clonotype was observed a handful of times. The chain recombines TRBV5-1 with TRBJ2-5; the D gene is possibly TRBD2 (6 bases). The CDR3 runs 14 residues. Trimming stripped 3 bases from V and 3 bases from J, with 12 bases between. Germline V gene data show CDR1 as SGHRS and CDR2 as YFSETQ. The CDR3 here is CASSSRPGEETQYF. CDR3 DNA sequence: TGCGCCAGCAGCTCGAGGCCGGGGGAAGAGACCCAGTACTTC.

This clonotype was counted ten times or more. The rearrangement joins TRBV5-1 to TRBJ2-2, with TRBD2 matching 9 bases. After removal of 0 bases from V and 3 bases from J, the junction contained 3 bases not matched to a gene. CDR1 is SGHRS and CDR2 is YFSETQ in the germline V gene. This CDR3 region has 16 residues. The CDR3 sequence is CASSLVSGRDTGELFF. The CDR3 nucleotides read TGCGCCAGCAGCTTGGTTAGCGGGAGAGACACCGGGGAGCTGTTTTTT.

The V gene is TRBV7-2, the J gene TRBJ1-3, with TRBD1 identical over 9 bases. J lost 4 bases, V lost 5 bases, and 6 bases had no gene match. CDR3 length equals 15 residues. Germline V gene data show CDR1 as SGHTA and CDR2 as FQGNSA. The CDR3 here is CASSPQGARGNTIYF. Written as DNA, the CDR3 is TGTGCCAGCAGCCCACAGGGGGCGCGCGGAAACACCATATATTTT.

This clonotype was observed many times. The J gene is TRBJ2-5, the V gene TRBV6-5; D may be TRBD2 (6 bases). Germline V gives CDR1 MNHEY, CDR2 SVGAGI. The V end was cut by 6 bases, the J end by 3 bases, with 14 bases between. The CDR3 has 14 amino acids. The CDR3 region is CASRPRDSKETQYF. CDR3 bases: TGTGCCAGCAGACCCAGGGACTCCAAAGAGACCCAGTACTTC.

This chain uses TRBV20-1 with TRBJ1-1; D is unclear. From germline, CDR1 is DFQATT and CDR2 SNEGSKA (reference sequence). This CDR3 is built from 11 residues. Deletions cut 6 bases from V and 5 bases from J, with 10 bases between. In nucleotides, the CDR3 is TGCAGTGCCCTTGTACTTACTGAAGCTTTCTTT. Translation gives CSALVLTEAFF.

The chain has TRBV7-3 and TRBJ2-3, with D possibly matching TRBD1 (5 bases). The CDR3 runs to 16 residues. CDR1 is SGHTA and CDR2 is FQGTGA in the germline V gene. V dropped 2 bases and J dropped 4 bases, with 16 bases sitting between them. The CDR3 DNA follows: TGTGCCAGCAGCTTAGGATCAGGGATCCCTCCAGATACGCAGTATTTT. It yields the protein CASSLGSGIPPDTQYF.

V usage is TRBV19 and J usage is TRBJ2-1; unclear D gene. Germline V gene sequence: CDR1 LNHDA, CDR2 SQIVND (reference sequence). V was cut by 7 bases and J by 10 bases, with 20 bases left in between. This CDR3 is built from 14 residues. This chain's CDR3 is CASNLADPNAEQFF. In DNA, the CDR3 is TGTGCCAGTAACCTTGCCGACCCGAATGCAGAGCAGTTCTTC.

The chain employs TRBV6-1 and TRBJ1-5; D not certain. CDR3 length: 13 residues. The germline gives CDR1 MNHNS, CDR2 SASEGT. V dropped 1 base and J dropped 5 bases, with 6 bases sitting between them. This chain's CDR3 is CASSEGVDQPQHF. The CDR3 region has the DNA TGTGCCAGCAGTGAAGGTGTAGATCAGCCCCAGCATTTT.

This clonotype has a handful of counts. V and J are TRBV5-1 and TRBJ1-2; D not resolved. The CDR3 loop spans 11 amino acids. From germline, CDR1 is SGHRS and CDR2 YFSETQ. Trimming removed 6 bases from V and 5 bases from J, with 8 bases in between. The CDR3 region is CASTEGYGYTF. CDR3 bases: TGCGCCAGCACGGAAGGATATGGCTACACCTTC.

The chain couples TRBV9 to TRBJ2-3; 7 positions agree with TRBD1. Unmatched junction bases numbered 14, after V lost 0 bases and J lost 1 base. The CDR3 runs 19 residues. Looked up from germline, CDR1 is SGDLS and CDR2 is YYNGEE. Here the CDR3 reads CASSVVGWTGVPGTDTQYF. CDR3 in DNA: TGTGCCAGCAGCGTAGTAGGGTGGACAGGCGTCCCTGGCACAGATACGCAGTATTTT.

The chain uses TRBV18 and TRBJ2-5; the match to TRBD2 covers 8 bases. Per the germline V gene, CDR1 is KGHSH and CDR2 is LQKENI. After removal of 1 base from V and 1 base from J, the junction contained 5 bases not matched to a gene. The CDR3 totals 16 residues. CDR3 bases: TGTGCCAGCTCACCACTCGGACTAGCCGCCCAAGAGACCCAGTACTTC. It specifies CASSPLGLAAQETQYF.

This clonotype was seen only a few times. J is TRBJ2-7 and V is TRBV2; D unresolved. Per the germline V gene, CDR1 is SNHLY and CDR2 is FYNNEI. Trimming left V 7 bases short and J 5 bases short, with 15 bases between. The CDR3 runs 13 residues. The CDR3 coding sequence is TGTGCCAGCACCCTCCCCGGGCGGAACGAGCAGTACTTC. Protein product: CASTLPGRNEQYF.

In its sample, this clonotype was seen a few times. The chain is built from TRBV6-5 and TRBJ1-2; D call uncertain. CDR1 is MNHEY and CDR2 is SVGAGI in the germline V gene. V gave up 6 bases and J gave up 8 bases, with 13 bases separating them. This CDR3 has 12 amino acids. CDR3 loop: CASRRNSGGYTF. Written as DNA, the CDR3 is TGTGCCAGCAGAAGGAATAGCGGCGGCTACACCTTC.

V usage is TRBV4-3 and J usage is TRBJ1-1, with 8 bases identical to TRBD1. Trimming removed 4 bases from V and 11 bases from J; junction bases left unmatched: 9. CDR1 and CDR2 (germline): LGHNA, YSLEER. The CDR3 is 13 amino acids. CDR3 in DNA: TGCGCCAGCAGCCCAGACAGGGGCTACGGGGCTTTCTTT. Translation: CASSPDRGYGAFF.